The 5 T cell receptor beta chains in this list originate from one sample, sequenced in a study of regulatory T cells in long-lasting Graves disease. Combining iRepertoire HTBI primers with Arm-PCR of CDR3 regions, the authors built TCR beta libraries. One entry per CDR3 protein results from TCRdb running MiXCR on the multiplex PCR reads. The repertoire includes 520,000 or so distinct CDR3 sequences, more than 10% of them detected once, and roughly 9.3% sits in the top ten. Time point of the sample: newly diagnosed GD, antithyroid drugs for less than 3 months. The TCR library was prepared using RNA isolated from PBMCs. The same data also contributed to another study, on T cells in Graves' hyperthyroidism and ophthalmopathy.

Here the sequenced sample was peripheral blood mononuclear cells (PBMCs), taken at new diagnosis, from a patient treated with antithyroid drugs. The receptors here all came from a woman aged 25 to 45 with Graves disease.

The genes are TRBV28 and TRBJ1-4; D is possibly TRBD1 (6 bases). The CDR3 contains 15 residues. The ends were cut back, 3 bases at V and 2 bases at J, with 10 bases in the middle. Looked up from germline, CDR1 is MDHEN and CDR2 is SYDVKM. The CDR3 DNA sequence: TGTGCCAGCAGTTTTTTGGGGGCGACTAATGAAAAACTGTTTTTT. This sequence encodes CASSFLGATNEKLFF.

The V call is TRBV19, the J call TRBJ2-6; D is possibly TRBD1 (6 bases). In germline, CDR1 is LNHDA, CDR2 SQIVND (reference sequence). This CDR3 region has 17 residues. Trimming removed 0 bases from V and 5 bases from J, with 14 bases in between. CDR3 protein: CASSIDVNRARANVLTF. The CDR3 nucleotides read TGTGCCAGTAGTATAGACGTGAACAGGGCCCGGGCCAACGTCCTGACTTTC.

A remark on this clonotype: A read error may explain this, as a much larger clone is one base away. The rearrangement links TRBV5-4 to TRBJ2-5; TRBD2 aligns across 12 bases. Per the germline V gene, CDR1 is SGHNT and CDR2 is YYREEE (reference sequence). The CDR3 runs 20 residues. The CDR3 nucleotides are TGTGCCAGCAGCTTGGTGACTAGCGGGAGCCGCCCCGGTTTGGTGGAGACCGAGTACTTC. Translating it yields CASSLVTSGSRPGLVETEYF.

This clonotype was observed many times. For the CDR3, the DNA is TGCGCCAGCAGTAATGACAGGAGTCCCACCTCTGAAGCTTTCTTT. Translating gives CASSNDRSPTSEAFF. The rearrangement joins TRBV5-1 to TRBJ1-1; D might be TRBD1 (6 bases). CDR1 and CDR2 (germline): SGHRS, YFSETQ. V was clipped by 5 bases and J by 6 bases, with 20 bases between them. CDR3 length: 15 amino acids.

Only a few counts were recorded for this clonotype. The chain carries TRBV6-2 or TRBV6-3 and TRBJ2-7; possible D gene TRBD1, 5 bases. Trimming removed 4 bases from V and 1 base from J, with 8 bases in between. The CDR3 is made up of 13 amino acids. Germline V gene sequence: CDR1 MNHEY, CDR2 SVGEGT. The CDR3 coding sequence is TGTGCCAGCAGTTGGCACAGGTCCTACGAGCAGTACTTC. It encodes CASSWHRSYEQYF.